The rows below give T cell receptor beta chains drawn from one sample of a study of shared clonotypes between healthy human individuals. Sequencing was performed with immunoSEQ multiplex PCR; in TCRdb, only in-frame clones are kept and a portion is missing. The sample holds about 450,000 clones, 70% to 85% seen once. Sequenced sample: PBMCs. The receptors were gathered from a middle-aged woman in good health. Some clones in this sample may be carry-over from other donors' samples. Each CDR3 is given with its conserved first and last residue. A D gene is named only where the DNA matches it firmly. Clone size, where shown, is once, few, many, or a class for clones that have expanded.

J gene | D gene | clone size | V gene | CDR3 DNA | CDR3 protein
TRBJ2-7 | - | - | TRBV5-1 | TGCGCCAGCAGCTTGAAAGCGGGCCGGCCCTACGAGCAGTACTTC | CASSLKAGRPYEQYF
TRBJ2-5 | - | - | TRBV7-9 | TGTGCCAGCAGCCGCGGGGTGCAAGAGACCCAGTACTTC | CASSRGVQETQYF
TRBJ2-7 | TRBD2 | - | TRBV9 | TGTGCCAGCAGCGTAGGACTAGCGGGGGACTACGAGCAGTACTTC | CASSVGLAGDYEQYF
TRBJ2-3 | TRBD2 | - | TRBV5-1 | TGCGCCAGCAGCTTGGAAGCGGGGCCCACAGATACGCAGTATTTT | CASSLEAGPTDTQYF
TRBJ2-5 | TRBD1 | - | TRBV29-1 | TGCAGCGCGCAAGACAGGGTAGGGAGCGTAGGGGAGACCCAGTACTTC | CSAQDRVGSVGETQYF
TRBJ2-5 | TRBD2 | - | TRBV10-2 | TGCGCCAGCAGAGGTAGCTCGGGAGGGACCCAGTACTTC | CASRGSSGGTQYF
TRBJ2-1 | - | - | TRBV18 | TGTGCCAGCTCACCCGAGATTGAGCAGTTCTTC | CASSPEIEQFF
TRBJ1-5 | TRBD1 | few | TRBV6-1 | TGTGCCAGCAGCCTGGACAGGGCGACTCAGCCCCAGCATTTT | CASSLDRATQPQHF
TRBJ1-1 | - | - | TRBV5-1 | TGCGCCAGCAGCTTAGACACTGAAGCTTTCTTT | CASSLDTEAFF
TRBJ1-2 | - | - | TRBV18 | TGTGCCAGCTCACCACTCACCGGGGATGGCTACACCTTC | CASSPLTGDGYTF
TRBJ2-7 | TRBD2 | - | TRBV19 | TGTGCCAGTAGTGAACTAGCGGGAGGGAATTACGAGCAGTACTTC | CASSELAGGNYEQYF
TRBJ1-1 | - | few | TRBV29-1 | TGCAGCGTTGAACCGAACACTGAAGCTTTCTTT | CSVEPNTEAFF
TRBJ1-1 | - | few | TRBV29-1 | TGCAGCGTTGAGCCAGTCATGAACACTGAAGCTTTCTTT | CSVEPVMNTEAFF
TRBJ1-2 | - | - | TRBV5-1 | TGCGCCAGCAGCTTGGAGGTTAACTATGGCTACACCTTC | CASSLEVNYGYTF
TRBJ2-5 | - | - | TRBV6-1 | TGTGCCAGCAGTGATGGGGGGCGGGGGCAAGAGACCCAGTACTTC | CASSDGGRGQETQYF
TRBJ2-3 | TRBD2 | - | TRBV19 | TGTGCCAGTACCGTAACTAGCGGGAGAACAGATACGCAGTATTTT | CASTVTSGRTDTQYF
TRBJ1-2 | - | - | TRBV6-1 | TGTGCCAGCGATTACACCGCGGAAGGTAGCCATGGCTACACCTTC | CASDYTAEGSHGYTF
TRBJ2-5 | TRBD2 | few | TRBV9 | TGTGCCAGCAGCTCGGGACTAGCGGGAGGAGAGACCCAGTACTTC | CASSSGLAGGETQYF
TRBJ2-3 | - | - | TRBV7-2 | TGTGCCAGCAGCTTTACCCGACCAGATACGCAGTATTTT | CASSFTRPDTQYF
TRBJ2-3 | - | - | TRBV4-2 | TGTGCCAGCAGCCATCCCACGGGTACCACAGATACGCAGTATTTT | CASSHPTGTTDTQYF
TRBJ2-4 | TRBD2 | - | TRBV4-3 | TGCGCCAGCAGCCAAGGCGGGAGAGACAAAAACATTCAGTACTTC | CASSQGGRDKNIQYF
TRBJ2-7 | TRBD2 | few | TRBV4-1 | TGCGCCAGCAGCCCCCGACTAGCGGGGGACTACGAGCAGTACTTC | CASSPRLAGDYEQYF
TRBJ2-7 | - | - | TRBV6-1 | TGTGCCAGCAGTGAAGGAGCCGAGGTATCCTACGAGCAGTACTTC | CASSEGAEVSYEQYF
TRBJ2-2 | - | few | TRBV2 | TGTGCCAGCAGTGGGGTCACCGGGGAGCTGTTTTTT | CASSGVTGELFF
TRBJ2-2 | - | few | TRBV7-2 | TGTGCCAGCAGCACCCAGGGGCCGAACACCGGGGAGCTGTTTTTT | CASSTQGPNTGELFF
TRBJ1-5 | - | - | TRBV18 | TGTGCCAGCTCTGGACAAGTTTATAGCAATCAGCCCCAGCATTTT | CASSGQVYSNQPQHF
TRBJ1-2 | - | - | TRBV20-1 | TGCAGTGCTAGATCAGCTTATGGCTACACCTTC | CSARSAYGYTF
TRBJ1-2 | TRBD1 | few | TRBV18 | TGTGCCAGCTCACCGGGACAGGAAAACTATGGCTACACCTTC | CASSPGQENYGYTF
TRBJ2-7 | TRBD1 | - | TRBV10-3 | TGTGCCATCGGGACAGGGGAAACCCATTACGAGCAGTACTTC | CAIGTGETHYEQYF
TRBJ2-7 | TRBD2 | many | TRBV15 | TGTGCCACCAGCAGAGACAGGGATTGGGGAGCGGGACCACATCGGTACGAGCAGTACTTC | CATSRDRDWGAGPHRYEQYF
TRBJ2-1 | - | - | TRBV2 | TGTGCCAGCAGTGAGAGTAGCGGTCTCAATGAGCAGTTCTTC | CASSESSGLNEQFF
TRBJ2-2 | - | - | TRBV5-6 | TGTGCCAGCAGCTTGTTTGGGGGAGTAGAGCCCGGGGAGCTGTTTTTT | CASSLFGGVEPGELFF
TRBJ1-2 | - | - | TRBV27 | TGTGCCAGCAGTTTAGGGGAAAGCTATGGCTACACCTTC | CASSLGESYGYTF
TRBJ2-7 | - | - | TRBV14 | TGTGCCAGCAGCCTCGGGGATGGGAGCTCCTACGAGCAGTACTTC | CASSLGDGSSYEQYF
TRBJ1-5 | - | - | TRBV19 | TGTGCCAGTAGTACCCAGGGGCCCCGGCATTTT | CASSTQGPRHF
TRBJ2-3 | - | once | TRBV5-4 | TGTGCCAGCAGCCCCTCGGCTGTACTAGCAACAGATACGCAGTATTTT | CASSPSAVLATDTQYF
TRBJ2-7 | - | few | TRBV19 | TGTGCCAGTAGTATTTTTACCGGGAAGGGGGGCGAGCAGTACTTC | CASSIFTGKGGEQYF
TRBJ2-1 | TRBD2 | - | TRBV5-8 | TGTGCCAGCAGCCGAACTAGCGGCTCCTACAATGAGCAGTTCTTC | CASSRTSGSYNEQFF
TRBJ2-1 | - | - | TRBV4-2 | TGTGCCAGCAGCCGATTACTAGGGTGGAATGAGCAGTTCTTC | CASSRLLGWNEQFF
TRBJ2-7 | - | once | TRBV6-5 | TGTGCCAGCCGTAGCTCCTACGAGCAGTACTTC | CASRSSYEQYF
TRBJ2-7 | - | - | TRBV29-1 | TGCAGCGTTGCTCCTCGGGGTTACAACGAGCAGTACTTC | CSVAPRGYNEQYF
TRBJ1-3 | - | - | TRBV18 | TGTGCCAGCTCACCAAGTCCAGGGTCTGGAAACACCATATATTTT | CASSPSPGSGNTIYF
TRBJ2-2 | - | - | TRBV5-4 | TGTGCCAGCAGCGTTCAGGGACTCAACACCGGGGAGCTGTTTTTT | CASSVQGLNTGELFF
TRBJ2-3 | - | - | TRBV27 | TGTGCCAGCAGTTTCCGGGCCACGCCAGATACGCAGTATTTT | CASSFRATPDTQYF
TRBJ2-2 | - | - | TRBV19 | TGTGCCAGTACCAGGACAGCGAACACCGGGGAGCTGTTTTTT | CASTRTANTGELFF
TRBJ1-1 | - | many | TRBV30 | TGTGCCCGGAGGGTCGGGGGGGGAAGTGCGAACACTGAAGCTTTCTTT | CARRVGGGSANTEAFF
TRBJ2-1 | TRBD1 | once | TRBV18 | TGTGCCAGCTCACCGGACAGGGGGACCTACAATGAGCAGTTCTTC | CASSPDRGTYNEQFF
TRBJ2-7 | TRBD2 | - | TRBV28 | TGTGCCAGCAGTTTACCCGGACTAGCGGGAGCCAACGAGCAGTACTTC | CASSLPGLAGANEQYF
TRBJ2-3 | - | - | TRBV11-3 | TGTGCCAGCAGCTTAGGCAGGGAGACAGATACGCAGTATTTT | CASSLGRETDTQYF
TRBJ1-3 | TRBD1 | - | TRBV29-1 | TGCAGCGTAAAACAGGGGATCGGTGAAAACACCATATATTTT | CSVKQGIGENTIYF
TRBJ2-7 | - | - | TRBV9 | TGTGCCAGCAGCGGAGGGGTCCCTTACGAGCAGTACTTC | CASSGGVPYEQYF
TRBJ2-3 | - | - | TRBV10-1 | TGCGCCAGCAGTGAGAGGTACAGGGCTACGCAGTATTTT | CASSERYRATQYF
TRBJ1-1 | TRBD1 | - | TRBV7-2 | TGTGCCAGCAGCTTAGGCCGGACAGGCATGAACACTGAAGCTTTCTTT | CASSLGRTGMNTEAFF
TRBJ1-1 | - | few | TRBV30 | TGTGCCTGGAGTGTACCGGGCAGGGGAAACACTGAAGCTTTCTTT | CAWSVPGRGNTEAFF
TRBJ1-5 | - | - | TRBV30 | TGTGCCTGGAGTGTAAGACATCCCGGGGATAATCAGCCCCAGCATTTT | CAWSVRHPGDNQPQHF
TRBJ2-1 | TRBD1 | - | TRBV7-2 | TGTGCCAGCAGCCCGGACAGGGGGCTGTACAATGAGCAGTTCTTC | CASSPDRGLYNEQFF
TRBJ2-2 | - | - | TRBV25-1 | TGTGCCAGCAGTGACCTCCGGGACGGTAACACCGGGGAGCTGTTTTTT | CASSDLRDGNTGELFF
TRBJ2-3 | - | - | TRBV2 | TGTGCCAGCAGCGCAGAGGCCGGGGTCACAGATACGCAGTATTTT | CASSAEAGVTDTQYF
TRBJ1-2 | - | - | TRBV7-2 | TGTGCCAGCAGTATGACTAAAACAAGTGGCTACACCTTC | CASSMTKTSGYTF
TRBJ2-7 | TRBD2 | - | TRBV5-1 | TGCGCCAGCAGCCCTAGACTAGCGGGAGCTGACTACGAGCAGTACTTC | CASSPRLAGADYEQYF